This T cell receptor (beta chain) is from a study of blood T cell repertoires in COVID-19 (TCRdb year 2020). Describing the broader study: Samples covering the acute and convalescent phases of COVID-19 were provided by collaborators in the United States, Italy and Spain. The dataset comprised deeply sampled blood TCRbeta repertoires from subjects exposed to, actively infected with, or recovered from COVID-19. Nearly every sample came with metadata listing a de-identified subject ID, COVID-19 status, age in years and sex. The repertoires were made available in a free public database intended to serve as a resource for research on the immune response to SARS-CoV-2. The samples were drawn from the first 160 participants of the ongoing ImmuneRACE study and from some 1,300 subjects provided by 6 global collaborators. HLA class I and class II types, where available, came from metadata supplied by the sample provider rather than from assay-based typing. The material from the prospective study consisted of cDNA or gDNA derived from T cells, B-cell-depleted T cells, or PBMCs. Broad study findings and their caveats: How much clinical and demographic metadata was included differed by source and by participant, and the metadata was provided uncurated.

The germline V gene gives CDR1 as MGHDK and CDR2 as SYGVNS. Trimming takes 11 bases off V and 5 bases off J; junction bases not matched to a gene: 13. The CDR3, from cysteine to phenylalanine, totals 14 residues. The kept DNA is CDR3 alone, 42 bases in frame from the first base. The collaborating institutions used their own protocols to collect whole blood in K2EDTA tubes. For TCRbeta analysis, collaborators shipped samples as frozen whole blood, isolated PBMCs, or DNA extracted from either of those sample types. Notes on this clone: The antigen this receptor binds is unknown. Base qualities were left out, and no much larger clone turns up one base away.

TCRbeta CDR3 regions were amplified from genomic DNA by means of the immunoSEQ Assay, a bias-controlled multiplex PCR. Per the authors' processing: Nucleated cell counts per sample were estimated from amplification of reference gene primers within the assay. To quantify the absolute abundance of each unique TCRbeta CDR3 rearrangement, sequence reads were collapsed and filtered. For each sample, productive Simpson clonality was calculated as the square root of Simpson's diversity index over productive rearrangements. TCRdb carries this immuneACCESS record with in-frame sequences only. Its versions omit some clonotypes, under half of them owing to an unresolved V gene in the studies checked, with the rest unexplained. Clone size and V and J calls were adopted from that table, with D and trimming inferred from the DNA. The sample has 40,000 or so clones on record, 90% of them singletons. The ten biggest clones cover approximately 2.9% of the sample.

Source material: peripheral blood. The chain is encoded by TRBV25-1 joined to TRBJ2-5; 8 central bases correspond to TRBD1. The TCR originated in a man aged 50-60 years with active COVID-19. The DNA sequence is TGTGCCTCTAATAGCAGGGGGCGGGCGGAGACCCAGTACTTC. It codes for CASNSRGRAETQYF.